In its sample, the clone carrying this T cell receptor beta chain was seen once. What it recognizes is unknown. A much larger clone is a single base away; this may be a read error. Unique molecular identifiers were incorporated during preparation of the TCRbeta library. TCRdb used MiXCR to reprocess the PCR reads, holding one entry per CDR3 protein. The sample holds fewer than 250,000 distinct CDR3 sequences; just under 8.5% are singletons and the top ten take under 8%. This sample is drawn from a study of T-cell reconstitution after alpha-beta-depleted transplantation in children. Study observations and caveats: Where some patients showed high TCRbeta diversity at day 60, it came from recipient T cells and thymic progenitors that had survived. T-cell counts and diversity at one year post-transplant came mainly from newly produced T cells.

The CDR3 length is 16 residues. Looked up from germline, CDR1 is DFQATT and CDR2 is SNEGSKA (reference sequence). This chain links TRBV20-1 with TRBJ2-7; 9 nucleotides agree with TRBD1. The sequences come from PBMCs, mostly from graft donor cells, collected 180 days after TCRalphabeta/CD19-depleted stem cell transplant. This receptor was identified in a male patient aged 10 to 17 who had a stem cell transplant for acute lymphoblastic leukemia, so the T cells may come from the graft donor. The CDR3 region is CCAGGTGSTPSYEQYF. The CDR3 DNA reads as TGCTGTGCTGGAGGGACAGGGAGTACCCCCTCCTACGAGCAGTACTTC.